The rows below give T cell receptor beta chains drawn from one sample of a study of cytotoxic CD8 clonotypes in ibrutinib-treated CLL. The protocol was immunoSEQ multiplex PCR, while the TCRdb copy is restricted to in-frame clones and leaves out a portion. The table includes 35,000 to 55,000 clones, around 70% detected once. Sequencing used PBMCs, obtained after 12 months of ibrutinib treatment. These receptors all stem from a human donor with chronic lymphocytic leukemia. Each CDR3 is given with its conserved first and last residue. A D gene is named only where the DNA matches it firmly. The listing skips clone size in some rows; elsewhere it reads once, few, many or a size class.

>TRBJ2-1|few|TRBV6-5|TRBD2
TGTGCCAGCAGTTACGGACTAGCGGGGGGAAACAATGAGCAGTTCTTC
CASSYGLAGGNNEQFF
>TRBJ2-5|NA|TRBV11-2|TRBD2
TGTGCCAGCAGCTTAGGGGTAGCGGGGAACCAAGAGACCCAGTACTTC
CASSLGVAGNQETQYF
>TRBJ2-3|NA|TRBV7-2|TRBD2
TGTGCCAGCAGCTTAGCGCCGGGACTAGCGGGGGGGCAGGTCGCAGATACGCAGTATTTT
CASSLAPGLAGGQVADTQYF
>TRBJ2-3|NA|TRBV7-6|TRBD1
TGTGCCAGCAGCGCGGGACAGGAGCCGGATACGCAGTATTTT
CASSAGQEPDTQYF
>TRBJ2-1|NA|TRBV7-2|TRBD2
TGTGCCAGCAGCTTAGTGGCTAGCGGGGGGAATGAGCAGTTCTTC
CASSLVASGGNEQFF
>TRBJ2-5|NA|TRBV18|NA
TGTGCCAGCTCACCTTCTTTGCAAGAGACCCAGTACTTC
CASSPSLQETQYF
>TRBJ1-6|NA|TRBV27|NA
TGTGCCAGCCGAGCGGGCAGCATAGATTCACCCCTCCACTTT
CASRAGSIDSPLHF
>TRBJ1-1|NA|TRBV7-3|NA
TGTGCCAGCAGTAAAGACGGAGACACTGAAGCTTTCTTT
CASSKDGDTEAFF
>TRBJ2-2|NA|TRBV7-3|TRBD1
TGTGCCAGCAGCTTAAACCCCGGGCAGGGGGCCTCCGGGGAGCTGTTTTTT
CASSLNPGQGASGELFF
>TRBJ1-2|NA|TRBV6-1|NA
TGTGCCAGCACGGACGGCCTGTATGGCTACACCTTC
CASTDGLYGYTF
>TRBJ1-3|NA|TRBV25-1|NA
TGTGCCAGCGAAAGGGGAGGCGGAAACACCATATATTTT
CASERGGGNTIYF
>TRBJ1-6|few|TRBV18|NA
TGTGCCAGCTCACCACTCCCCCCAAATTCACCCCTCCACTTT
CASSPLPPNSPLHF
>TRBJ2-1|once|TRBV11-3|NA
TGTGCCAGCAGCTTAAGTCTATACGCGGGGAATGAGCAGTTCTTC
CASSLSLYAGNEQFF
>TRBJ1-5|NA|TRBV5-1|TRBD1
TGCGCCAGCAGCTTTTCAGGGGGGAGCAATCAGCCCCAGCATTTT
CASSFSGGSNQPQHF
>TRBJ1-1|NA|TRBV6-6|NA
TGTGCCAGTGGACAGAGGGTGACTGAAGCTTTCTTT
CASGQRVTEAFF
>TRBJ2-6|NA|TRBV28|TRBD2
TGTGCCAGCAGCCCCCCGGGGGGTCCTGCTACCGGGGCCAACGTCCTGACTTTC
CASSPPGGPATGANVLTF
>TRBJ1-2|once|TRBV5-6|TRBD1
TGTGCCAGCAGCTATCAGGGGGCCTATGGCTACACCTTC
CASSYQGAYGYTF
>TRBJ2-7|few|TRBV9|NA
TGTGCCAGCAGCCCCCGGGGAGGGGGGGCAGATGAGCAGTACTTC
CASSPRGGGADEQYF
>TRBJ2-5|NA|TRBV20-1|NA
TGCAGTGCTAAAAGAGAGACCCAGTACTTC
CSAKRETQYF
>TRBJ2-1|NA|TRBV29-1|TRBD2
TGCAGCGTAAACGGACTAGCGGACTCCGGTTTCAACAATGAGCAGTTCTTC
CSVNGLADSGFNNEQFF
>TRBJ1-1|NA|TRBV18|TRBD1
TGTGCCAGCTCAGGACAGGGATTGGGCACTGAAGCTTTCTTT
CASSGQGLGTEAFF
>TRBJ1-5|NA|TRBV6-1|NA
TGTGCCAGCAGTGCAACCAGGGGCCTTAGCAATCAGCCCCAGCATTTT
CASSATRGLSNQPQHF
>TRBJ2-1|few|TRBV30|NA
TGTGCCTGGAGTGTACTAGCCTACAATGAGCAGTTCTTC
CAWSVLAYNEQFF
>TRBJ1-5|few|TRBV7-8|TRBD1
TGTGCCAGCAGCCCTGACAGGGGACTCACAACCTCCAATCAGCCCCAGCATTTT
CASSPDRGLTTSNQPQHF
>TRBJ1-1|NA|TRBV7-2|NA
TGTGCCAGCAGCTACCGGCGGGGACTAGAAGCTTTCTTT
CASSYRRGLEAFF
>TRBJ1-5|few|TRBV18|TRBD1
TGTGCCAGCTCACCCGGGACAGGGGATCAGCAGCCCCAGCATTTT
CASSPGTGDQQPQHF
>TRBJ2-7|many|TRBV7-9|NA
TGTGCCAGCAGATTAGCTGGCTACGAGCAGTACTTC
CASRLAGYEQYF
>TRBJ1-5|few|TRBV19|TRBD1
TGTGCCAGTAGCACACCGGGACAGCTCAATCAGCCCCAGCATTTT
CASSTPGQLNQPQHF
>TRBJ1-3|NA|TRBV5-4|NA
TGTGCCAGCAGCTTCTTATGGGGGGCTGGAAACACCATATATTTT
CASSFLWGAGNTIYF
>TRBJ2-3|NA|TRBV6-5|NA
TGTGCCAGCAGTACCAACACAGATACGCAGTATTTT
CASSTNTDTQYF
>TRBJ1-1|NA|TRBV15|NA
TGTGCCACCAGCAGAGATCCAAAGGGGACGAACACTGAAGCTTTCTTT
CATSRDPKGTNTEAFF
>TRBJ1-1|NA|TRBV13|NA
TGTGCCAGCAGCTTCGCCGACACTGAAGCTTTCTTT
CASSFADTEAFF
>TRBJ2-1|NA|TRBV19|NA
TGTGCCAGTAGTATATTGGGGGGCCCAAATGTTGAGCAGTTCTTC
CASSILGGPNVEQFF
>TRBJ1-4|few|TRBV6-5|NA
TGTGCCAGCAGTCCACGACAGACCAATGAAAAACTGTTTTTT
CASSPRQTNEKLFF
>TRBJ2-3|few|TRBV18|TRBD2
TGTGCCAGCTCACCAACACTAGCGCCTAGCACAGATACGCAGTATTTT
CASSPTLAPSTDTQYF
>TRBJ1-1|once|TRBV27|NA
TGTGCCAGCAGTTTCATCGGGGAGAACACTGAAGCTTTCTTT
CASSFIGENTEAFF
>TRBJ2-7|NA|TRBV5-1|NA
TGCGCCAGCAGCTTGGGGGGGACTGAGTCCTACGAGCAGTACTTC
CASSLGGTESYEQYF
>TRBJ2-7|NA|TRBV19|TRBD1
TGTGCCAGTAGTCCGGACAGGGGGATTACCTACGAGCAGTACTTC
CASSPDRGITYEQYF
>TRBJ2-3|NA|TRBV5-6|TRBD2
TGTGCCAGCAGCCCACGGACTAGCGGGGGGAATACGCAGTATTTT
CASSPRTSGGNTQYF
>TRBJ1-2|NA|TRBV6-5|NA
TGTGCCAGCAGTTACTCCAGGCAGAACTATGGCTACACCTTC
CASSYSRQNYGYTF
>TRBJ2-1|few|TRBV7-2|NA
TGTGCCAGCAGCTTCGACTACCTTAGAAATGAGCAGTTCTTC
CASSFDYLRNEQFF